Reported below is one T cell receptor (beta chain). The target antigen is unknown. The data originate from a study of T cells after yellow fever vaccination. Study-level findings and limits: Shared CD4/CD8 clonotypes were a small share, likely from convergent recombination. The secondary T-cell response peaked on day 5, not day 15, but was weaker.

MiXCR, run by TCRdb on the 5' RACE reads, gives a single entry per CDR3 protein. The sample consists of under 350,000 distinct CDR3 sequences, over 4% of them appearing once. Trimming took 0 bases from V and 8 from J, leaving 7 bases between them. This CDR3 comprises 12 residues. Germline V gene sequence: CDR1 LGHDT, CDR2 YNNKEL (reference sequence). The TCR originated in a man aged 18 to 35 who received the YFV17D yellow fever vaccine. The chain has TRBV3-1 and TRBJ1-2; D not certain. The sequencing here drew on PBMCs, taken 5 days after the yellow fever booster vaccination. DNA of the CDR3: TGTGCCAGCAGCCAAGAGCGGGCGGGCTACACCTTC. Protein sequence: CASSQERAGYTF.